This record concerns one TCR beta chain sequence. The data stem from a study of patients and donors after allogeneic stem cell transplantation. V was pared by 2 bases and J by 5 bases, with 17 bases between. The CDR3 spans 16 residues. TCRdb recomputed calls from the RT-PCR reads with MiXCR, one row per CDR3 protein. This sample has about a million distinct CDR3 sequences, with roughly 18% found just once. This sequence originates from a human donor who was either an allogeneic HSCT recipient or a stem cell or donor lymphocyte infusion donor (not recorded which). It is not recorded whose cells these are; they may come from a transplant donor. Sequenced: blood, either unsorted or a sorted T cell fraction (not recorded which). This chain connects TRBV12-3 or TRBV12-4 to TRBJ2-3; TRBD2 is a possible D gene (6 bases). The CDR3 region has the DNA TGTGCCAGCAGTTTATGGTCTAGCGCGACGGGAGATACGCAGTATTTT. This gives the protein CASSLWSSATGDTQYF.